Listed below are T cell receptor beta chains from one sample, sequenced in a study of T cell responses to AZD1222 COVID-19 vaccine. Profiled with immunoSEQ multiplex PCR; TCRdb holds only in-frame clones, not every one. The sample carries some 130,000 clones, approximately 85% recorded once. This specimen was peripheral blood, taken 28 days after the second dose of the MenACWY control vaccine. Every receptor here comes from an adult who received the MenACWY meningococcal vaccine as a control. Each CDR3 is given with its conserved first and last residue. A D gene is named only where the DNA matches it firmly. Expanded clones get a size class; other rows say once, few or many, or leave the size out.

>TRBV28|NA|NA|TRBJ1-6
TGTGCCAGCAGCGAGATCAATTCACCCCTCCACTTT
CASSEINSPLHF
>TRBV6-5|NA|NA|TRBJ1-2
TGTGCCAGCAGTTATGCAGTTAACTATGGCTACACCTTC
CASSYAVNYGYTF
>TRBV19|NA|TRBD2|TRBJ2-1
TGTGCCAGCAGACTAGCGGGAATCTACAATGAGCAGTTCTTC
CASRLAGIYNEQFF
>TRBV13|NA|TRBD1|TRBJ1-1
TGTGCCAGCAGCTTCGGGACAGGGCAGAACACTGAAGCTTTCTTT
CASSFGTGQNTEAFF
>TRBV19|NA|TRBD1|TRBJ1-5
TGTGCCAGTGCAAGACAGGGGGACAATCAGCCCCAGCATTTT
CASARQGDNQPQHF
>TRBV9|NA|TRBD1|TRBJ1-3
TGTGCCAGCAGCTTATGGGACAGGGGTGCTGGAAACACCATATATTTT
CASSLWDRGAGNTIYF
>TRBV10-2|NA|NA|TRBJ2-1
TGCGCCATCCGGGGCAGGGAGAGCTACAATGAGCAGTTCTTC
CAIRGRESYNEQFF
>TRBV7-9|NA|TRBD1|TRBJ1-1
TGTGCCAGCAGCCAACCCCCAGGGGGCAGGGTGGACACTGAAGCTTTCTTT
CASSQPPGGRVDTEAFF
>TRBV15|once|NA|TRBJ2-1
TGTGCCACCAGCAGAGATGGAGGCAGGGCGGGAAATGAGCAGTTCTTC
CATSRDGGRAGNEQFF
>TRBV27|NA|TRBD1|TRBJ1-5
TGTGCCAGCAGTTTGTGGGGGGGACAGCTTAGCAATCAGCCCCAGCATTTT
CASSLWGGQLSNQPQHF
>TRBV6-5|once|TRBD2|TRBJ2-7
TGTGCCAGCAGCGAGACTAGCGACTCCTACGAGCAGTACTTC
CASSETSDSYEQYF
>TRBV11-3|NA|TRBD2|TRBJ2-1
TGTGCCAGCAGCTTAACCGGGACTAGCAAGAATGAGCAGTTCTTC
CASSLTGTSKNEQFF
>TRBV18|once|NA|TRBJ1-1
TGTGCCAGCTCACCAGGGGGTAATATGAACACTGAAGCTTTCTTT
CASSPGGNMNTEAFF
>TRBV4-2|NA|TRBD2|TRBJ2-7
TGTGCCAGCAGCCGAGAAACGAAGGGGACTAGCGGGAGGGCCTACGAGCAGTACTTC
CASSRETKGTSGRAYEQYF
>TRBV16|NA|NA|TRBJ1-6
TGTGCCAGCAGCCTAGGGGCCACCAATAATTCACCCCTCCACTTT
CASSLGATNNSPLHF
>TRBV11-2|NA|TRBD2|TRBJ2-5
TGTGCCAGCAGCGCTATCGCCACTAGCGGGGCTCCCTCCCAGTACTTC
CASSAIATSGAPSQYF